This TCR beta chain originates from a study of OX40 agonist ivuxolimab in advanced cancers. Looking at the study overall: Ivuxolimab was delivered to patients intravenously every 2 weeks at doses spanning 0.01 to 10 mg/kg. The mean age was approximately 60 years, ranging from about 23 to 79, with over 70% of participants male. Study observations and caveats: By week 6 at 0.1 to 3.0 mg/kg, blood CD4+ and CD8+ T cells had expanded clonally.

Remarks on this clone: The antigen is unknown.

Clones were sequenced by immunoSEQ multiplex PCR, and TCRdb holds only the in-frame ones, with some missing. The sample carries around 60,000 clones, 75% to 90% recorded once. The receptor was isolated from an adult with an advanced solid tumor such as melanoma, head and neck, liver or kidney cancer. The source material was CD4+ or CD8+ T cells sorted from blood, sampled in a trial of the OX40 agonist ivuxolimab.

The CDR3 loop is CASSAGAPGANVLTF. Written as DNA, the CDR3 is TGTGCCAGCAGCGCCGGGGCGCCTGGGGCCAACGTCCTGACTTTC. The V call is TRBV9, the J call TRBJ2-6; D is tentatively TRBD1 or TRBD2 (5 bases each). The ends were cut back, 3 bases at V and 2 bases at J, with 9 bases in the middle. Germline V gene lookup returns CDR1 SGDLS and CDR2 YYNGEE. The CDR3 has 15 residues.